The present entry profiles one T cell receptor beta chain with its context. What it binds is unknown. This sample is part of a study of shared clonotypes between healthy human individuals. General observations from the study: Naive CD4 clonotypes overlapped across a handful of donors at around 4.7%. Investigators collected only blood, and repertoires in tissues likely differ.

Authors' data handling: From ImmunoSEQ came sequences covering only the junction and carrying no quality scores, so filtering differed. The data were produced by immunoSEQ multiplex PCR, yet TCRdb's version contains in-frame clones alone and is incomplete. D and trimming come from the DNA, and the V and J calls and clone size come from that table. This sample has some 1 million clones; approximately 68% occur once, and the top ten carry nearly 1.5%. The CDR3 is 14 residues long. The V end lost 2 bases, the J end lost 8 bases, and 15 bases lay between the germline ends. Germline CDR1 is MDHEN and CDR2 is SYDVKM.

Sequencing was done on a sample of memory CD4+ T cells sorted from blood. Subset indicated: CD45RA-negative fraction. The sequence was collected from a man aged 18 to 29 in good health. The V and J genes are TRBV28 and TRBJ2-5; the D call may be TRBD1 or TRBD2 (6 bases each). CDR3 region: CASSLGGGSKTQYF. CDR3 bases: TGTGCCAGCAGTTTAGGAGGGGGGAGTAAAACCCAGTACTTC.